This T cell receptor beta chain is drawn from a study of T cells in Graves' hyperthyroidism and ophthalmopathy (dated by TCRdb to between 2017 and 2020). Study-level background: Peripheral blood was sampled at the time of initial diagnosis, prior to any treatment. To identify TCR V-J signatures that set the groups apart, the researchers used a discovery cohort of about a hundred patients, made up of fewer than 50 with Graves' ophthalmopathy and 57 with stable Graves' hyperthyroidism. An independent validation cohort of about 20 hyperthyroidism patients and about 16 patients who later progressed to ophthalmopathy tested prospective prediction of ophthalmopathy. The approximately 90 discovery patients were randomly split 7:3 into training and test sets. Thyroid tissue and blood T-cell repertoires from six Graves' hyperthyroidism patients were also compared in the study. After blood sampling, hyperthyroidism patients were treated with methimazole at a starting dose of 30 mg daily, and ophthalmopathy patients were treated with high-dose intravenous methylprednisolone. TCR Vbeta CDR3 sequencing of 135 peripheral blood samples (approximately 44 ophthalmopathy, 75 hyperthyroidism and approximately 17 progressor patients) is reported in the paper. General study outcomes and caveats: Sample size was not statistically predetermined, and investigators were not blinded to group allocation. In validation, the model predicted progression to ophthalmopathy with 55% to 71% sensitivity and 72.22% specificity, a median of 6.5 months before onset. Most expanded thyroid clonotypes (frequency above 0.001) were also detected in blood, suggesting blood repertoires may reflect thyroid immune responses. Ophthalmopathy was separated from stable hyperthyroidism by a 13 V-J signature model, with 87.88% sensitivity and 81% to 83% specificity obtained in cross-validation and 80%/75% obtained in testing.

The sample holds a few counts of this clonotype. Which antigen it targets is not known. Base qualities are missing; no much larger clone stands one base away. The CDR1 and CDR2 encoded by the germline V gene (reference sequence) are LGHDT and YNNKEL. The CDR3 has 12 amino acids, counting the end cysteine and phenylalanine. Of the read, only the CDR3 DNA is kept; its 36 bases are in frame from base 1. V loses 10 bases of germline sequence and J loses 1 base, and the interval between the two ends is 10 bases. Moderately to severely active disease, a Clinical Activity Score of at least 3, a NOSPECS grade of at least 4, and a duration under 3 months were present in ophthalmopathy patients. Any patient with an uncontrolled infection, another autoimmune disease, pregnancy or lactation was excluded. Diagnoses were established on the basis of clinical symptoms, serum thyroxine and TRAb, thyroid ultrasound, and orbital computed tomography. Ficoll-Paque density gradient centrifugation was used to isolate PBMCs from about 9 ml of fresh peripheral blood. Trizol reagent was used to extract total RNA, and RNA quality was then checked on an Agilent 2100 Bioanalyzer.

Amplification of TCR beta CDR3 regions was carried out from RNA transcripts. A first-round RT-PCR of the TCR CDR3 used the HTBI primer set with the Qiagen OneStep RT-PCR kit. Libraries were constructed in a second round of multiplex PCR, after which size selection and purification were performed. The libraries were sequenced on an Illumina HiSeq2000 using paired-end 100 bp reads. As for how the authors treated the data: SOAPnuke was used to process the raw data, with reads discarded if the reads contained adapters or uncalled bases, had a mean Phred below 15, or lacked an exact constant-primer or identifier match. COPE v1.2.5 was used to merge the high-quality paired reads, and each unique nucleotide sequence was defined as a clonotype. Clonotypes were aligned to IMGT TRBV, TRBD and TRBJ reference segments using MiTCR v1.1. The analysis included only V-J combinations with a frequency above 0.0001, which together covered approximately 99% of the repertoires. The TCS score was defined as F50 (clonal expansion) divided by E x V (chaos), with BLOSUM62-based TCRdist calculated between CDR3 peptides within each V-J. Welch's t-statistics and random forest reduced some 510 V-J features to about 12, which were used in a naive Bayes classifier (R e1071). Starting from the raw public reads, TCRdb applied fastp trimming at Q25, assembled clones with MiXCR and retained in-frame beta chains. Identical CDR3 proteins give one entry, which carries the most common genes and DNA. V and J calls and clone size were set by TCRdb, not the authors. Within this sample are about 530,000 distinct CDR3 sequences, with approximately 17% of them counted one time only. Approximately 15% of the sample is in the top ten clones.

This TCR came from a woman in her late teens or twenties with Graves' ophthalmopathy. Sequenced input: blood. The rearrangement combines TRBV3-1 with TRBJ2-5; TRBD1 might be the D gene, on 6 matching bases. The CDR3 is CATGGRQETQYF. The base sequence is TGTGCCACTGGGGGCCGCCAAGAGACCCAGTACTTC.